Listed below are T cell receptor beta chains from one sample, sequenced in a study of cytomegalovirus exposure and HLA in healthy donors. Produced via immunoSEQ multiplex PCR; TCRdb's table is partial and in-frame only. The repertoire holds about 130,000 clones, 79% seen once, with approximately 6.2% in the top ten. Sequenced input: PBMCs. The receptors were gathered from a man between 35 and 55 years old in good health and CMV-seropositive. Both conserved end residues are part of each CDR3. The D gene is left open where the match is weak. Expanded clones are given a class, and other clones once, few, many or no size at all.

v_gene	j_gene	d_gene	abundance	CDR3aa	CDR3nt
TRBV5-1	TRBJ2-3	TRBD2	NA	CASSLGVLAGQVTDTQYF	TGCGCCAGCAGCTTGGGGGTTCTAGCGGGACAAGTCACAGATACGCAGTATTTT
TRBV5-1	TRBJ1-6	NA	NA	CASSLGLTGKVSPLHF	TGCGCCAGCAGCTTGGGCCTCACAGGGAAGGTTTCACCCCTCCACTTT
TRBV6-7	TRBJ1-5	TRBD1	NA	CASSYSTGQAYQPQHF	TGTGCCAGCAGTTACTCGACGGGACAGGCTTACCAGCCCCAGCATTTT
TRBV7-2	TRBJ1-4	NA	NA	CASSLFLTGPTNEKLFF	TGTGCCAGCAGCTTATTTCTGACAGGTCCAACTAATGAAAAACTGTTTTTT
TRBV19	TRBJ2-7	NA	NA	CASSTSGALAQYF	TGTGCCAGTAGTACCTCAGGGGCGTTGGCCCAGTACTTC
TRBV7-9	TRBJ2-1	NA	NA	CASSGGGSYNEQFF	TGTGCCAGCAGCGGGGGAGGTTCCTACAATGAGCAGTTCTTC
TRBV7-2	TRBJ2-1	TRBD2	NA	CASSPHAGVSYNEQFF	TGTGCCAGCAGCCCCCACGCGGGAGTCTCCTACAATGAGCAGTTCTTC
TRBV28	TRBJ1-6	TRBD1	once	CAGGQGNSPLHF	TGTGCCGGTGGACAGGGGAATTCACCCCTCCACTTT
TRBV19	TRBJ1-1	NA	NA	CASSSARSYTEAFF	TGTGCCAGTAGTAGCGCGCGGTCTTACACTGAAGCTTTCTTT
TRBV4-1	TRBJ1-2	NA	NA	CASSQAGTIGYTF	TGCGCCAGCAGCCAAGCCGGGACAATAGGCTACACCTTC
TRBV27	TRBJ2-3	TRBD2	NA	CASSSAGTSGYTDTQYF	TGTGCCAGCAGTTCCGCCGGGACTAGCGGATACACAGATACGCAGTATTTT
TRBV5-1	TRBJ2-1	TRBD2	few	CASSLSGSRGYNEQFF	TGCGCCAGCAGCCTTAGCGGGAGTAGGGGGTACAATGAGCAGTTCTTC
TRBV7-8	TRBJ1-3	TRBD1	NA	CASSLTGGTGNTIYF	TGTGCCAGCAGCCTAACAGGGGGAACAGGAAACACCATATATTTT
TRBV4-1	TRBJ2-2	NA	NA	CASSHPAGRGDTGELFF	TGCGCCAGCAGCCACCCAGCCGGCAGGGGTGACACCGGGGAGCTGTTTTTT
TRBV5-6	TRBJ2-2	TRBD2	NA	CASSTGLAFPGELFF	TGTGCCAGCAGCACGGGACTAGCGTTCCCCGGGGAGCTGTTTTTT
TRBV19	TRBJ1-2	TRBD1	NA	CASSPGQGGYGYTF	TGTGCCAGTAGTCCGGGACAGGGGGGCTATGGCTACACCTTC
TRBV5-1	TRBJ2-7	NA	NA	CASSLETGYHEQYF	TGCGCCAGCAGCTTGGAAACAGGGTATCACGAGCAGTACTTC
TRBV28	TRBJ2-3	TRBD2	few	CASSFRAGGITDTQYF	TGTGCCAGTAGTTTCCGAGCGGGAGGCATCACAGATACGCAGTATTTT
TRBV5-1	TRBJ2-7	TRBD2	NA	CASSLLPSGSQGEQYF	TGCGCCAGCAGCTTGTTGCCTAGCGGGAGTCAGGGCGAGCAGTACTTC
TRBV5-6	TRBJ2-6	NA	NA	CASSYRFSSGANVLTF	TGTGCCAGCAGCTACAGGTTTTCCTCTGGGGCCAACGTCCTGACTTTC
TRBV6-5	TRBJ2-1	TRBD2	NA	CASRTGTSGFNEQFF	TGTGCCAGCAGAACCGGGACTAGCGGCTTCAATGAGCAGTTCTTC
TRBV19	TRBJ2-7	TRBD2	once	CASSIGRVHEQYF	TGTGCCAGCAGTATCGGGAGGGTCCACGAGCAGTACTTC
TRBV19	TRBJ2-5	NA	NA	CASSNRHEQETQYF	TGTGCCAGTAGTAACAGGCACGAACAAGAGACCCAGTACTTC
TRBV6-5	TRBJ1-2	TRBD1	once	CASSYSTGGGYTF	TGTGCCAGCAGTTACTCCACAGGGGGCGGCTACACCTTC
TRBV14	TRBJ2-7	NA	NA	CASSQDRRTAYEQYF	TGTGCCAGCAGCCAAGATCGGAGGACAGCCTACGAGCAGTACTTC
TRBV18	TRBJ1-4	NA	NA	CASSPGSPEEKLFF	TGTGCCAGCTCACCGGGCAGCCCCGAAGAAAAACTGTTTTTT
TRBV5-1	TRBJ1-5	NA	NA	CASSLGVGGEQPQHF	TGCGCCAGCAGCTTGGGGGTGGGGGGGGAGCAGCCCCAGCATTTT
TRBV27	TRBJ2-3	TRBD2	NA	CASSFYGEGGDTQYF	TGTGCCAGCAGTTTTTACGGGGAGGGAGGAGATACGCAGTATTTT
TRBV11-2	TRBJ2-1	TRBD1	NA	CASSRGTAYNEQFF	TGTGCCAGCAGCCGTGGGACAGCGTACAATGAGCAGTTCTTC
TRBV6-5	TRBJ1-4	TRBD1	NA	CASRRQGAIGKLFF	TGTGCCAGCAGGCGACAGGGGGCTATAGGAAAACTGTTTTTT
TRBV5-1	TRBJ1-3	NA	NA	CASSEEATNTIYF	TGCGCCAGCAGCGAGGAGGCCACAAACACCATATATTTT
TRBV10-3	TRBJ1-1	TRBD1	NA	CAISRDRGTQAFF	TGTGCCATCAGCCGGGACAGGGGTACACAAGCTTTCTTT
TRBV27	TRBJ1-1	TRBD1	NA	CASRRTGTGLNTEAFF	TGTGCCAGCAGGCGAACCGGGACAGGGCTGAACACTGAAGCTTTCTTT
TRBV19	TRBJ1-2	NA	NA	CASSVDRITNYGYTF	TGTGCCAGTAGTGTCGACAGGATAACTAACTATGGCTACACCTTC
TRBV10-3	TRBJ1-2	NA	few	CAISESGSRNYGYTF	TGTGCCATCAGTGAGTCCGGGAGCCGAAACTATGGCTACACCTTC
TRBV7-9	TRBJ2-1	TRBD2	NA	CASSPEGGRGGNEQFF	TGTGCCAGCAGCCCCGAAGGCGGGAGGGGTGGAAATGAGCAGTTCTTC
TRBV6-5	TRBJ1-1	NA	NA	CASSYPAGGDTEAFF	TGTGCCAGCAGTTACCCGGCAGGAGGTGACACTGAAGCTTTCTTT
TRBV11-2	TRBJ2-1	TRBD2	few	CASSLGAGGEYNEQFF	TGTGCCAGCAGCTTGGGGGCGGGAGGGGAATACAATGAGCAGTTCTTC
TRBV5-1	TRBJ1-4	NA	NA	CASSLGTVNEKLFF	TGCGCCAGCAGCTTGGGGACAGTTAATGAAAAACTGTTTTTT
TRBV11-3	TRBJ1-1	TRBD1	NA	CASSLAGQASTEAFF	TGTGCCAGCAGCTTAGCTGGACAGGCGAGCACTGAAGCTTTCTTT
TRBV9	TRBJ1-6	NA	NA	CASSGEGWNSPLHF	TGTGCCAGCAGCGGGGAGGGGTGGAATTCACCCCTCCACTTT
TRBV4-1	TRBJ2-7	TRBD1	NA	CASSQGWGQGRSGSYEQYF	TGCGCCAGCAGCCAGGGTTGGGGACAGGGACGTTCGGGCTCCTACGAGCAGTACTTC
TRBV6-5	TRBJ2-1	TRBD1	NA	CASNPTGYNEQFF	TGTGCCAGCAACCCGACAGGGTACAATGAGCAGTTCTTC
TRBV28	TRBJ1-5	NA	NA	CASGRGSTQHF	TGTGCCAGCGGCCGGGGGAGCACACAGCATTTT
TRBV14	TRBJ2-7	NA	once	CASSPQGTYEQYF	TGTGCCAGCAGCCCTCAGGGGACGTACGAGCAGTACTTC
TRBV5-1	TRBJ1-2	TRBD1	NA	CASSIWTGRNYGYTF	TGCGCCAGCAGCATTTGGACAGGGCGCAACTATGGCTACACCTTC
TRBV27	TRBJ2-1	TRBD2	NA	CASRLWGRASYNEQFF	TGTGCCAGCAGACTGTGGGGGAGGGCCTCCTACAATGAGCAGTTCTTC
TRBV20-1	TRBJ2-7	TRBD2	NA	CSAQREYEQYF	TGCAGTGCTCAGCGGGAGTACGAGCAGTACTTC
TRBV9	TRBJ1-4	NA	once	CASSPRASTVRNEKLFF	TGTGCCAGCAGCCCCAGGGCCTCCACTGTCCGTAATGAAAAACTGTTTTTT
TRBV7-8	TRBJ2-5	TRBD2	NA	CASSLVRVLAGGMGETQYF	TGTGCCAGCAGCTTAGTAAGGGTTCTAGCGGGAGGAATGGGAGAGACCCAGTACTTC
TRBV15	TRBJ2-6	NA	NA	CATSRDQWQGLKSGANVLTF	TGTGCCACCAGCAGAGATCAATGGCAGGGTTTAAAGTCTGGGGCCAACGTCCTGACTTTC
TRBV28	TRBJ2-7	TRBD2	NA	CASSLFRGDEQYF	TGTGCCAGCAGTTTATTCCGGGGGGACGAGCAGTACTTC
TRBV30	TRBJ1-2	NA	NA	CAWSRGSHGYTF	TGTGCCTGGAGCCGAGGGTCCCATGGCTACACCTTC
TRBV18	TRBJ2-7	NA	once	CASSPLGQNYEQYF	TGTGCCAGCTCACCACTCGGACAGAACTACGAGCAGTACTTC
TRBV6-1	TRBJ2-3	NA	NA	CASRTADTQYF	TGTGCCTCCAGGACTGCGGATACGCAGTATTTT
TRBV29-1	TRBJ2-3	TRBD1	NA	CSGQGAGTDTQYF	TGCAGCGGCCAGGGGGCCGGCACAGATACGCAGTATTTT
TRBV28	TRBJ1-2	NA	few	CASSFTASNYGYTF	TGTGCCAGCAGTTTTACAGCCTCAAACTATGGCTACACCTTC